The 9 T cell receptor beta chains reported below all come from one sample, sequenced in a study of blood T cell repertoires in COVID-19. Generated by immunoSEQ multiplex PCR, the TCRdb table keeps only in-frame clones and is missing some. The table has around 200,000 clones, about 87% seen once. The sample was PBMCs or T cells enriched from blood (not recorded which). These receptors all come from a woman aged 30 to 39 who had recovered from COVID-19.

The chain employs TRBV19 and TRBJ1-5, with a possible D match to TRBD1 (6 bases). The CDR3 length is 16 residues. The germline gives CDR1 LNHDA, CDR2 SQIVND (reference sequence). Trimming cost V 3 bases and J 6 bases, with 18 bases left between them. The CDR3 spells CASSIPTGSKGQPQHF. In nucleotides, the CDR3 is TGTGCCAGTAGTATCCCTACAGGGTCTAAGGGTCAGCCCCAGCATTTT.

With regard to this clone: The junction shows a germline mismatch at one end, possibly a read error. The chain uses TRBV5-8 and TRBJ2-3, with unresolved D. The V gene's germline CDR1 is SGHTS and CDR2 YDEGEE. CDR3 size: 9 residues. CDR3 sequence (DNA): TGTGCCAGCAACCCAACCTCAGATTTT. The encoded protein is CASNPTSDF.

CDR3 sequence reads: CASSLATVGYGYTF. For the CDR3, the DNA is TGTGCCAGCAGCTTGGCTACAGTCGGCTATGGCTACACCTTC. The genes are TRBV5-5 and TRBJ1-2; no definite D call. The CDR3 consists of 14 residues. Germline CDR1 reads SGHKS; CDR2 reads YYEKEE (reference sequence). Trimming took 0 bases from V and 4 from J, leaving 10 bases between them.

This clone showed up just once. This sequence joins TRBV4-1 and TRBJ2-5; a weak D match, TRBD1 (5 bases). Germline CDR1 reads MGHRA; CDR2 reads YSYEKL. The CDR3 is made up of 14 amino acids. The V end was cut by 1 base, the J end by 4 bases, with 10 bases between. CDR3 amino acids: CASSQVEGVETQYF. The CDR3 DNA sequence: TGCGCCAGCAGCCAAGTCGAAGGGGTAGAGACCCAGTACTTC.

The chain couples TRBV6-2 or TRBV6-3 to TRBJ1-5; 8 bases match TRBD1. The length of the CDR3 is 16 residues. Germline V CDR1 and CDR2: MNHEY, SVGEGT. Trimming took 4 bases from V and 0 from J; bases not matched to a gene: 5. As DNA, the CDR3 is TGTGCCAGCAGTTCCGCGACAGGGGATAGCAATCAGCCCCAGCATTTT. It specifies CASSSATGDSNQPQHF.

The chain carries TRBV18 and TRBJ1-5, with TRBD1 as a possible D gene (5 bases). CDR1 KGHSH and CDR2 LQKENI come from the germline V gene. The CDR3 has 15 amino acids. V was clipped by 3 bases and J by 0 bases, with 9 bases between them. CDR3: CASSPYGGSNQPQHF. CDR3 DNA: TGTGCCAGCTCACCTTACGGGGGTAGCAATCAGCCCCAGCATTTT. The full variable domain, in which reference TRBV18 and TRBJ1-5 provide the parts outside the CDR3, is NAGVMQNPRHLVRRRGQEARLRCSPMKGHSHVYWYRQLPEEGLKFMVYLQKENIIDESGMPKERFSAEFPKEGPSILRIQQVVRGDSAAYFCASSPYGGSNQPQHFGDGTRLSIL.

The J gene is TRBJ2-3, the V gene TRBV18, with a weak D call TRBD1 (6 bases). V was pared by 6 bases and J by 2 bases, with 12 bases between. Germline values: CDR1 KGHSH, CDR2 LQKENI. The CDR3 has 14 amino acids. The chain's CDR3 is CASSDSRSTDTQYF. The CDR3 DNA reads TGTGCCAGCTCGGACAGTCGTTCCACAGATACGCAGTATTTT.

The genes are TRBV7-3 and TRBJ2-3; 9 bases map to TRBD2. Germline CDR1 SGHTA, CDR2 FQGTGA. Trimming removed 0 bases from V and 6 bases from J; junction bases left unmatched: 10. This CDR3 comprises 17 residues. The CDR3 sequence is CASSLTYERGAKDTQYF. The DNA for the CDR3 is TGTGCCAGCAGCTTAACGTACGAGCGGGGGGCTAAGGATACGCAGTATTTT.

The chain combines TRBV10-3 with TRBJ2-1, with 9 bases aligning to TRBD2. CDR1 is ENHRY and CDR2 is SYGVKD in the germline V gene. The CDR3 length is 15 residues. With 2 bases clipped from V and 6 bases from J, the junction kept 5 bases outside the gene matches. This chain's CDR3 is CAISEQTSGRNEQFF. The CDR3 nucleotides are TGTGCCATCAGTGAGCAGACTAGCGGACGCAATGAGCAGTTCTTC.